The text below deals with one T cell receptor beta chain. Its antigen is undetermined. The PCR ran on 60 Vbeta and 13 Jbeta primers. The repertoire was sequenced with immunoSEQ multiplex PCR; TCRdb's copy has only in-frame clones and lacks some. The table shows 55,000 to 75,000 clones, with around 72% occurring only once. The data were obtained in a study of cytomegalovirus exposure and HLA in healthy donors. The CDR3 length is 14 residues. Germline lookup yields CDR1 MGHRA and CDR2 YSYEKL. V lost 2 bases, J lost 10 bases, and 8 bases stayed unmatched. Study-level results: In a later analysis, donors in an Asian-associated ancestry cluster reportedly had fewer N-insertions in productive TCRs than the cohort mean.

The sample comprised PBMCs. This chain connects TRBV4-1 to TRBJ2-5, with 9 positions matching TRBD2. The receptor comes from a woman between 25 and 40 years old in good health and CMV-seropositive. Here the CDR3 reads CASSQLAGVGGQYF. Written as DNA, the CDR3 is TGCGCCAGCAGCCAATTAGCGGGAGTTGGTGGCCAGTACTTC.